This TCR beta chain stems from a study of control samples from healthy donors and cancer patients (dated by TCRdb to between 2020 and 2021). The library was prepared using the immunoSEQ multiplex PCR assay. TCRdb holds this immuneACCESS table with in-frame rearrangements only. Some clones are missing; in checked studies, unresolved V genes explain under half, and the rest has no known cause. The sample profile shows some 200,000 clones; 90% to 95% of them were found once. Approximately 1.5% of the sample rests with the top ten. Turning to this clone: Its antigen remains undetermined. The record has no base qualities; no much larger clone is one base away.

Via the germline V gene, CDR1 is MDHEN and CDR2 SYDVKM. V is reduced by 3 bases and J by 3 bases, leaving a spacing of 5 bases between them. The CDR3 covers 13 residues, taking in both the cysteine and the phenylalanine. Only the CDR3 DNA is retained, 39 bases long and in frame from the first base. Specimen: blood. The receptor was derived from a woman aged 25-40 years in good health. The chain employs TRBV28 and TRBJ1-4; the D gene cannot be resolved reliably. The nucleotides are TGTGCCAGCAGTTTCCGTCCTAATGAAAAACTGTTTTTT. This encodes CASSFRPNEKLFF.